The clone carrying this T cell receptor beta chain was observed a handful of times. Looked up from germline, CDR1 is SGHTA and CDR2 is FQGTGA. CDR3 length: 15 amino acids. The V end lost 11 bases, the J end lost 4 bases, and 24 bases lay between the germline ends. This sample was included in a study of T cells in Graves' hyperthyroidism and ophthalmopathy. TCR beta CDR3 regions were amplified from RNA transcripts. Using the HTBI primer set, a first-round RT-PCR was run on the TCR CDR3. TCRdb processed the multiplex PCR reads anew with MiXCR; each CDR3 protein has one entry. Among around 420,000 distinct CDR3 sequences, 15% to 19% were seen once, and the ten largest hold 7.5% to 8%.

The clonotype was recovered from a woman younger than 35 with Graves' hyperthyroidism. Sequencing input: blood. This chain joins TRBV7-3 and TRBJ2-7; D gene ambiguous. CDR3 sequence: CAESQPRPKGYEQYF. CDR3 DNA sequence: TGTGCCGAGAGCCAACCCAGACCGAAAGGGTACGAGCAGTACTTC.